This T cell receptor beta chain was obtained from a study of blood T cell repertoires in COVID-19. Method: immunoSEQ multiplex PCR; TCRdb's copy keeps in-frame clones and lacks some. The sample consists of hundreds of thousands of clones, under 90% of them appearing once. V was pared by 0 bases and J by 5 bases, with 7 bases of the junction left unmatched. There are 16 residues in the CDR3. In germline, CDR1 is MGHDK, CDR2 SYGVNS. The sequenced sample was peripheral blood. The sequence was collected from an elderly man with acute or convalescent COVID-19. This sequence joins TRBV25-1 and TRBJ1-1; 9 bases map to TRBD1. The CDR3 is CASSEYRGQGRTEAFF. As DNA, the CDR3 is TGTGCCAGCAGTGAATATCGGGGACAGGGAAGGACTGAAGCTTTCTTT.